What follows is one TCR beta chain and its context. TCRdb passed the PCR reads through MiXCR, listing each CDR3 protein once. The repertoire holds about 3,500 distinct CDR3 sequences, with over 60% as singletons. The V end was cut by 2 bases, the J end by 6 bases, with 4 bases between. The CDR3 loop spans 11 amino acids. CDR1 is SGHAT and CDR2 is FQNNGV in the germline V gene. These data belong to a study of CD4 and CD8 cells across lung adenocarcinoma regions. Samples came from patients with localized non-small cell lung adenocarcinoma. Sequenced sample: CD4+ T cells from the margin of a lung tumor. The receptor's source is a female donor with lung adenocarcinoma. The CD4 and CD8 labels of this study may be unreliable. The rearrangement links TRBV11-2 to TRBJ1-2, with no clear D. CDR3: CASSLIDGYTF. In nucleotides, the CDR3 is TGTGCCAGCAGCTTAATCGATGGCTACACCTTC.